This entry lists 20 T cell receptor beta chains sequenced from one sample in a study of beta chain features in type 1 diabetes (dated 2018 in TCRdb). Library construction relied on the immunoSEQ multiplex PCR assay. The entire isolated RNA was reverse transcribed using the High Capacity cDNA Reverse Transcription Kit, and thus expressed TCRB transcripts were sequenced. TCRdb holds this immuneACCESS table with in-frame rearrangements only. Some clones are missing; in checked studies, unresolved V genes explain under half, and the rest has no known cause. For this sample there are about 290,000 clones; under 8.5% appear just once. The ten largest account for 1% of the sample. Material for sequencing was central memory CD4+ T cells from blood. The receptors come from a young woman in good health.

This clone was observed a few times. An end of the junction does not agree with germline; a read error may underlie this. The chain recombines TRBV5-4 with TRBJ2-1; tentative D call: TRBD1 (6 bases). The CDR3 covers 14 residues. Germline CDR1 and CDR2: SGHNT and YYREEE (reference sequence). The CDR3 DNA sequence: TGCGCCAGCAGCCAACGAATAGGGGGCAATGAGCAGTTCTTC. This encodes CASSQRIGGNEQFF.

DNA for the CDR3: TGTGCCACCAGCAGAGGACCCGCTCCCTACGAGCAGTACTTC. Amino acid sequence: CATSRGPAPYEQYF. The V call is TRBV15, the J call TRBJ2-7; D is unclear. CDR3 length: 14 residues. Germline loops: CDR1 LNHNV, CDR2 YYDKDF (reference sequence). V lost 1 base to trimming and J lost 2 bases, with 9 bases between them.

This clone was seen only a few times. The chain uses TRBV28 and TRBJ1-2; 11 positions agree with TRBD1. V dropped 7 bases and J dropped 4; count of bases not matched to a gene: 14. This CDR3 region has 17 residues. CDR1 and CDR2 (germline): MDHEN, SYDVKM. The CDR3 sequence: CASTGWGQGDTFYGYTF. In nucleotides, the CDR3 is TGTGCCAGCACCGGATGGGGACAGGGGGACACCTTCTATGGCTACACCTTC.

The chain couples TRBV4-3 to TRBJ2-3, with D possibly matching TRBD1 (5 bases). Trimming left V 4 bases short and J 0 bases short, with 11 bases between. The CDR3 is made up of 15 amino acids. Germline CDR1 and CDR2: LGHNA and YSLEER. The CDR3 DNA follows: TGCGCCAGCAGCCTAGGACATTCCAGCACAGATACGCAGTATTTT. It specifies CASSLGHSSTDTQYF.

This chain connects TRBV14 to TRBJ2-3; the D is unclear. CDR3 size: 15 residues. The germline gives CDR1 SGHDN, CDR2 FVKESK. Trimming removed 4 bases from V and 0 bases from J, with 11 bases in between. CDR3 residues: CASSRRAPSTDTQYF. CDR3 bases: TGTGCCAGCAGCCGTAGGGCCCCCAGCACAGATACGCAGTATTTT.

This chain connects TRBV18 to TRBJ2-7; D is ambiguous. Trimming pared 0 bases from V and 3 bases from J, leaving 6 bases between. Per the germline V gene, CDR1 is KGHSH and CDR2 is LQKENI. The CDR3 loop spans 13 amino acids. CDR3 sequence (DNA): TGTGCCAGCTCACCACCTAGCAACTACGAGCAGTACTTC. Its protein is CASSPPSNYEQYF. The full variable domain, completed using reference TRBV18 and TRBJ2-7, is NAGVMQNPRHLVRRRGQEARLRCSPMKGHSHVYWYRQLPEEGLKFMVYLQKENIIDESGMPKERFSAEFPKEGPSILRIQQVVRGDSAAYFCASSPPSNYEQYFGPGTRLTVT.

This sequence joins TRBV7-2 and TRBJ1-4; TRBD1 aligns across 9 bases. The V gene end was trimmed by 7 bases and the J gene end by 7 bases; junction bases not matched to a gene: 13. Germline V gene sequence: CDR1 SGHTA, CDR2 FQGNSA. This CDR3 is 16 amino acids long. In DNA form, the CDR3 reads TGTGCCAGCACCGAATTACCGGGACAGGGTGGTGAAAAACTGTTTTTT. The encoded protein is CASTELPGQGGEKLFF.

A few counts support this clone. The chain combines TRBV7-2 with TRBJ2-5; D is ambiguous. In germline, CDR1 is SGHTA, CDR2 FQGNSA. V lost 6 bases to trimming and J lost 5 bases, with 13 bases between them. The CDR3 has 13 residues. CDR3 DNA: TGTGCCAGCAGGCCCACCGGCTCCGAGACCCAGTACTTC. Translated, it gives CASRPTGSETQYF.

The rearrangement links TRBV7-3 to TRBJ2-6; TRBD1 matches 8 bases. The V and J ends lost 5 bases and 1 base, in that order; junction bases with no gene match: 10. Per the germline V gene, CDR1 is SGHTA and CDR2 is FQGTGA. The CDR3 has 18 amino acids. The DNA of the CDR3 is TGTGCCAGCAGCCCAACCTCCGGGACAGGATCTGGGGCCAACGTCCTGACTTTC. It is translated as CASSPTSGTGSGANVLTF.

This clone was seen a handful of times. V is TRBV7-8 and J is TRBJ2-7; D might be TRBD1 or TRBD2, each matching 7 bases. Germline CDR1 reads SGHVS; CDR2 reads FQNEAQ. V was cut by 1 base and J by 6 bases, with 19 bases left in between. There are 16 residues in the CDR3. The CDR3 bases are TGTGCCAGCAGCTTAGGGGGGGGGACAGAGGTAACCGAGCAGTACGTC. This sequence encodes CASSLGGGTEVTEQYV.

The V gene is TRBV9, the J gene TRBJ2-1; 8 positions agree with TRBD2. Losses at the gene ends were 0 bases for V and 7 bases for J; bases not matched to a gene: 9. The germline V gene has CDR1 SGDLS and CDR2 YYNGEE. CDR3 length: 16 amino acids. CDR3 bases: TGTGCCAGCAGCGTAGGTCCGGGAGGGCCGGGGAATGAGCAGTTCTTC. It yields the protein CASSVGPGGPGNEQFF.

This clone was seen at least ten times. The rearrangement joins TRBV4-3 to TRBJ1-2; 9 positions match TRBD1. Germline V gene sequence: CDR1 LGHNA, CDR2 YSLEER. Trimming at V came to 2 bases and at J to 8 bases, leaving 9 bases not matched to a gene. The CDR3 loop spans 15 amino acids. The CDR3 protein is CASSQQPGQGWGYTF. The CDR3 DNA sequence: TGCGCCAGCAGCCAACAGCCGGGACAGGGATGGGGCTACACCTTC.

This clone was seen only a few times. The chain joins TRBV19 to TRBJ2-7, with D perhaps TRBD1 (5 bases). Germline V gives CDR1 LNHDA, CDR2 SQIVND (reference sequence). The length of the CDR3 is 13 residues. V lost 10 bases and J lost 3, with 16 bases in between. For the CDR3, the DNA is TGTGCCAACCAGGGAACATCCCTCTACGAGCAGTACTTC. Residues: CANQGTSLYEQYF.

The genes are TRBV19 and TRBJ1-5; 9 bases fit TRBD1. Looked up from germline, CDR1 is LNHDA and CDR2 is SQIVND (reference sequence). The CDR3 runs to 16 residues. V trimming: 3 bases; J trimming: 3 bases; junction bases outside the gene matches: 6. For the CDR3, the DNA is TGTGCCAGTAGTATCCCCGGGACAGGGTACAATCAGCCCCAGCATTTT. Its translation is CASSIPGTGYNQPQHF.

This clone was recorded a few times. This rearrangement joins TRBV27 to TRBJ1-5; weak D call: TRBD1 (5 bases). This CDR3 has 14 amino acids. With 6 bases removed from V and 7 bases from J, the gap between germline ends came to 16 bases. The germline V gene encodes CDR1 MNHEY and CDR2 SMNVEV (reference sequence). CDR3 protein: CASSPFWEGQPQHF. CDR3 in DNA: TGTGCCAGCAGCCCCTTCTGGGAGGGGCAGCCCCAGCATTTT.

This clone was seen a handful of times. In DNA form, the CDR3 reads TGTGCCAGCAGCTATTGGGGGCTAAAGACTGAAGCTTTCTTT. It codes for CASSYWGLKTEAFF. J is TRBJ1-1 and V is TRBV5-6; a weak D match, TRBD1 (6 bases). Germline V gene data show CDR1 as SGHDT and CDR2 as YYEEEE. The CDR3 is made up of 14 amino acids. The V end was cut by 3 bases, the J end by 5 bases, with 14 bases between.

In regard to this clone: Different DNA sequences within this sample yield the same CDR3. The rearrangement links TRBV19 to TRBJ2-6, with D uncertain. In germline, CDR1 is LNHDA, CDR2 SQIVND (reference sequence). CDR3 length equals 14 residues. Trimming cost V 4 bases and J 1 base, with 5 bases left between them. CDR3 coding DNA: TGTGCCAGTAGTAGGGGATCTGGGGCCAACGTCCTGACTTTC. It encodes CASSRGSGANVLTF.

A few counts support this clone. The chain carries TRBV28 and TRBJ2-5; D not certain. The germline gives CDR1 MDHEN, CDR2 SYDVKM. Trimming left V 5 bases short and J 5 bases short, with 6 bases between. The CDR3 length is 11 residues. The DNA of the CDR3 is TGTGCCAGCAGTGATTGGGAGACCCAGTACTTC. This gives the protein CASSDWETQYF. Drawing the rest from reference TRBV28 and TRBJ2-5, the complete variable domain is DVKVTQSSRYLVKRTGEKVFLECVQDMDHENMFWYRQDPGLGLRLIYFSYDVKMKEKGDIPEGYSVSREKKERFSLILESASTNQTSMYLCASSDWETQYFGPGTRLLVL.

This clone has just a few counts. V usage is TRBV23-1 and J usage is TRBJ1-6; D is ambiguous. TRBV23-1 is an ORF, with its function uncertain. The CDR3 is made up of 16 amino acids. V was cut by 6 bases and J by 6 bases, with 18 bases left in between. CDR3: CASSPIWDVFNSPLHF. CDR3 bases: TGCGCCAGCAGCCCGATATGGGATGTCTTTAATTCACCCCTCCACTTT.

This clone was recorded a few times. This rearrangement joins TRBV2 to TRBJ1-4, with TRBD1 identical over 8 bases. The V gene end was trimmed by 9 bases and the J gene end by 8 bases; junction bases not matched to a gene: 11. Germline-derived CDR1 and CDR2 are SNHLY and FYNNEI. This CDR3 comprises 14 residues. CDR3: CASNSRRQGEKLFF. In DNA form, the CDR3 reads TGTGCCAGTAACAGTCGTCGACAGGGGGAAAAACTGTTTTTT.